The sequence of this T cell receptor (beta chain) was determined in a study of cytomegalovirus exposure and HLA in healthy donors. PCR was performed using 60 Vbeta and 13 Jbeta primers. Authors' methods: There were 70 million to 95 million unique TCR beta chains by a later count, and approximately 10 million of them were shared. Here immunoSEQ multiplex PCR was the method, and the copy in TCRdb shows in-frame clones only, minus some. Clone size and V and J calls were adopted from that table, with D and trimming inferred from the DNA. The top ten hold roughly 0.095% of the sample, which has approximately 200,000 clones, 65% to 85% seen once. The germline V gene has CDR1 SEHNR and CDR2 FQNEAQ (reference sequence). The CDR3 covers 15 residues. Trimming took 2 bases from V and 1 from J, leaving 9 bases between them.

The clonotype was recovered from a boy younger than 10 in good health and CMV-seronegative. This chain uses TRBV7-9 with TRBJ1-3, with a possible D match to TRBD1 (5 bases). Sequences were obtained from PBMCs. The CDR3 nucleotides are TGTGCCAGCAGCTTATTTGACAGTTCTGGAAACACCATATATTTT. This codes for CASSLFDSSGNTIYF.